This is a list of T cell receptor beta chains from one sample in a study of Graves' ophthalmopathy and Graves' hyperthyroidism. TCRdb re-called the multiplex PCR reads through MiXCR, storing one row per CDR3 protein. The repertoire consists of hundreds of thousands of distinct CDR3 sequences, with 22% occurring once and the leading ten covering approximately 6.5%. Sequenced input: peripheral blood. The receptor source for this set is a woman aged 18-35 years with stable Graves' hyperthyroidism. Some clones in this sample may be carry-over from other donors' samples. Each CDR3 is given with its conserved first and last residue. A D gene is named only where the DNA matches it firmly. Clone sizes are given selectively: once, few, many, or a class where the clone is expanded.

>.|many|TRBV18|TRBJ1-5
TGTGCCAGCTCACCAAAAGGAGGGCACCAGCATTTT
CASSPKGGHQHF
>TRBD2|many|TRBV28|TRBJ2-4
TGTGCCAGCAGAGGAGCGGGAGGGTTTGGCATTCAGTACTTC
CASRGAGGFGIQYF
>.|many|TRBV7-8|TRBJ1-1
TGTGCCAGCAGCTCGGTAGGACAGATTCTGAACACTGAAGCTTTCTTT
CASSSVGQILNTEAFF
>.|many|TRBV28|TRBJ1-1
TGTGCCAGCGGATCGGGGGGCAGGGGTCGTCTTGAGTACACTGAAGCTTTCTTT
CASGSGGRGRLEYTEAFF
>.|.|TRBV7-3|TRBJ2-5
TGTGCCAGCAGCTTAAAGAGCCAAGAGACCCAGTACTTC
CASSLKSQETQYF
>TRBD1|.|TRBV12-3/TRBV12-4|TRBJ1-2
TGTGCCAGCAGTTCCGGACAGGTCGCGGATGAAGGAGGCTACACCTTC
CASSSGQVADEGGYTF
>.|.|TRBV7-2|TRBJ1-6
TGTGCCATCAATTCCGGGCCCCATAATTCACCCCTCCACTTT
CAINSGPHNSPLHF
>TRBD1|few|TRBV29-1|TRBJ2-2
TGCAGCGTTGAGAGGGGGCGAAACACCGGGGAGCTGTTTTTT
CSVERGRNTGELFF
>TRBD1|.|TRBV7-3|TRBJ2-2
TGTGCCAGCAGCTTACTGGGACAGGGGGGAACCGGGGAGCTGTTTTTT
CASSLLGQGGTGELFF
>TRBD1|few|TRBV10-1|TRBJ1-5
TGCGCCAGCAGTGACAGGGACAGGGAATATCAGCCCCAGCATTTT
CASSDRDREYQPQHF
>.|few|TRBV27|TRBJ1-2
TGTGCCAGCAGTTTACCAGGCGGGGTTGGTGGCTACACCTTC
CASSLPGGVGGYTF
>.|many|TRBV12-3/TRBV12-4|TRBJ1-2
TGTGCCAGCAGGCTGGGGGCTGGCTATGGCTACACCTTC
CASRLGAGYGYTF
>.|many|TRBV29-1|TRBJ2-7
TGCAGTGGTGGGGGCTTTAACTCCTACGAGCAGTACTTC
CSGGGFNSYEQYF
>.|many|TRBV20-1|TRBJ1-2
TGCAGTGCTAGAGATCCACTGGGGTCCTACGGCTACACCTTC
CSARDPLGSYGYTF
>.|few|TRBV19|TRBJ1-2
TGTGCCAGTAGTATGGTGATTGGCTATGGCTACACCTTC
CASSMVIGYGYTF
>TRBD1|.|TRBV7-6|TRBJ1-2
TGTGCTGGCAGCTCAGACAATCGGTCGTCAGGGGGCTGCTATGGCTACACCTTC
CAGSSDNRSSGGCYGYTF
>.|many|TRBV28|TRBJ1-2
TGTGCCAGTTGGACAGCTAACTATGGCTACACCTTC
CASWTANYGYTF
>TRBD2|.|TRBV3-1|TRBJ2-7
TGTGCCAGCAGCCAAGGACCGATTAGTAGCGGGAGGTCCCCCTGGGAGCAGTACTTC
CASSQGPISSGRSPWEQYF
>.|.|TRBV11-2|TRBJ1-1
TGTGCCAGCAGCCGACGGGTCTGGGGGCGCGAGAACACTGAAGCTTTCTTT
CASSRRVWGRENTEAFF
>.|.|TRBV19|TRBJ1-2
TGTGCCAGTAGTATAAACGGCGACTATGGCTACACCTTC
CASSINGDYGYTF
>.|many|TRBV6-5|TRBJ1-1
TGTGCCAGCCTAGGTACCTTGAACACTGAAGCTTTCTTT
CASLGTLNTEAFF
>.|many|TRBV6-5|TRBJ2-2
TGTGCCAGCAGTACTGAGACAGCGAACACCGGGGAGCTGTTTTTT
CASSTETANTGELFF
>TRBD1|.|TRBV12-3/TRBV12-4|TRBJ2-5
TGTGCCAGCAGTGGGGGACAGGGGGGAACCGACCAAGAGACCCAGTACTTC
CASSGGQGGTDQETQYF
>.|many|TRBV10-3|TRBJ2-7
TGTGCCATCAGCGGAGGGCAGACCCACGAGCAGTACTTC
CAISGGQTHEQYF
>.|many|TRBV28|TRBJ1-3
TGTGCCAGCAGTTTATCCCGTCAAGGAAACACCATATATTTT
CASSLSRQGNTIYF
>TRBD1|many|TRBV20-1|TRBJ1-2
TGCAGTACCCTAGGGAATTCCGGGACAGGGGATGGCTACACCTTC
CSTLGNSGTGDGYTF
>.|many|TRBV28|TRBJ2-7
TGTGCCAGCAGCCCTGCGGGTGCCGACGAGCAGTACTTC
CASSPAGADEQYF
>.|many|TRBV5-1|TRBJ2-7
TGCGCCAGCAGCCCGAGATCTAGCCTCATCCCCGAGCAGTACTTC
CASSPRSSLIPEQYF
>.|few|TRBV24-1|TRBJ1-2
TGTGCCACCGGGGGCAACTATGGCTACACCTTC
CATGGNYGYTF
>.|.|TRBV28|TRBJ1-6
TGTGCCAGCAGCCAATCGGCCCTCCACTTT
CASSQSALHF
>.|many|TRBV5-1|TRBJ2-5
TGCGCCAGCAGCTTGGCTGGTGGAGATCAAGAGACCCAGTACTTC
CASSLAGGDQETQYF
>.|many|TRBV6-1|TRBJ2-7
TGTGCCAGCCAGTGGGCGAGACGCGCGACCGAGCAGTACTTC
CASQWARRATEQYF
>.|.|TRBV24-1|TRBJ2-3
TGTGCCACCAGTGATTCCGATGGTAGCACAGATACGCAGTATTTT
CATSDSDGSTDTQYF
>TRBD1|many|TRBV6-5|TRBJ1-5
TGTGCCAGCAGGGTTGGACAGGACCAGCCCCAGCATTTT
CASRVGQDQPQHF
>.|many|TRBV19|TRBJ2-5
TGTGCCAGTAGTATAGGTGTGGTGGGGTCCCAGTTATTC
CASSIGVVGSQLF
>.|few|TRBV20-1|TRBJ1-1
TGCAGTGCTAGAGATAGACGGGGGCCCACTGAAGCTTTCTTT
CSARDRRGPTEAFF